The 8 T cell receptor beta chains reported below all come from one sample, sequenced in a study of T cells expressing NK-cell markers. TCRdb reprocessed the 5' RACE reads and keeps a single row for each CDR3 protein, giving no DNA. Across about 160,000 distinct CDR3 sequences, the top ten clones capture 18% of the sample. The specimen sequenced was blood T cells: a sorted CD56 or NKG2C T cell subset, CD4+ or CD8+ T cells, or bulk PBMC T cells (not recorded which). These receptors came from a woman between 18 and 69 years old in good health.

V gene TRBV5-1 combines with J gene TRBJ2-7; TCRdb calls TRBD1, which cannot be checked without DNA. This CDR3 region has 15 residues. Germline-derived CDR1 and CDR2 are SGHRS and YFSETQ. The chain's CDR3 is CASSPGAGSGYEQYF.

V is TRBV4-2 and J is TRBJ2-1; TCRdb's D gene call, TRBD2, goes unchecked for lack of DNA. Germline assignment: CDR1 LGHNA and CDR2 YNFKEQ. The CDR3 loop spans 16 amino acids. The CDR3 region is CASSSKRAGVYNEQFF.

This CDR3 is CASSPRLAENIQYF. The chain uses TRBV12-3 or TRBV12-4 and TRBJ2-4. The CDR3 has 14 residues.

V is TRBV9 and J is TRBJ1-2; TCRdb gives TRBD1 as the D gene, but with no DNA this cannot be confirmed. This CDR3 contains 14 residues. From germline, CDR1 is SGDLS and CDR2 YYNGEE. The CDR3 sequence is CASSPTGNSPGYTF.

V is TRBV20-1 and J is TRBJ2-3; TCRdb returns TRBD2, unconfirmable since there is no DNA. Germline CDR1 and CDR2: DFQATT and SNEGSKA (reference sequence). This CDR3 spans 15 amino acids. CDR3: CSARDYGGSPDTQYF.

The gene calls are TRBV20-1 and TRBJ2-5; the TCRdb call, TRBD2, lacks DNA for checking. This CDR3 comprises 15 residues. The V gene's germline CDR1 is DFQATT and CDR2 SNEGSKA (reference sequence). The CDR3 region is CSARDPGLAGRTQYF.

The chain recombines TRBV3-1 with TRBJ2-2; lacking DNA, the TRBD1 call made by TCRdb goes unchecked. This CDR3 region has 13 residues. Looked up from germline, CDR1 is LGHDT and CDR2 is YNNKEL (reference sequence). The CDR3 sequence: CASSHSGTGELFF.

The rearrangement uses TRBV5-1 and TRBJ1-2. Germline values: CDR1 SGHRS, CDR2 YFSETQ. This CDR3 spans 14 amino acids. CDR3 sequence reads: CASSFEGTGYGYTF. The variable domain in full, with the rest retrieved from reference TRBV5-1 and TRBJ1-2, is KAGVTQTPRYLIKTRGQQVTLSCSPISGHRSVSWYQQTPGQGLQFLFEYFSETQRNKGNFPGRFSGRQFSNSRSEMNVSTLELGDSALYLCASSFEGTGYGYTFGSGTRLTVV.